This T cell receptor (beta chain) was profiled in a study of T cell repertoires in cytomegalovirus infection. Whole-study context: CMV infection together with matching HLA type was indicated by public TCR beta signatures. Study outcomes and limitations: Pooled public TCR beta family frequency picked out CMV carriers with the relevant HLA. In two of eight donors, the top clonotype was HLA-C-restricted CMV-specific.

This clonotype was observed many times. Antigen specificity is unknown. Each CDR3 protein gets one entry after TCRdb re-called the reads with MiXCR. The top ten hold around 2.5% of the sample, which has about 300,000 distinct CDR3 sequences, about 9.2% seen once. This sequence originates from a human donor in good health (CMV status not recorded). Some clones in this sample may be carry-over from other donors' samples. The sample consisted of PBMCs.

The CDR3 DNA sequence: TGCAGTGCTCCGTCCCGGCAGGTTGCCTCCTACGAGCAGTACTTC. It translates to CSAPSRQVASYEQYF. The V and J genes are TRBV20-1 and TRBJ2-7; D gene uncertain. CDR1 is DFQATT and CDR2 is SNEGSKA in the germline V gene (reference sequence). The V and J ends lost 5 bases and 0 bases respectively, with 17 bases between them. The CDR3 runs to 15 residues.